Shown below are 24 T cell receptor beta chains from a single sample sequenced in a study of monozygotic twins with inflammatory bowel disease. TCRdb reprocessed the 5' RACE reads and stores each CDR3 protein as one record, lacking DNA. Its table records around 450,000 distinct CDR3 sequences. Sequences were obtained from blood. These receptors originate from a human donor with ulcerative colitis or Crohn's disease, or a healthy co-twin of an affected twin (not recorded which).

This sequence joins TRBV5-1 and TRBJ2-7; TCRdb's D call of TRBD1 is untestable without DNA. The germline CDR1 and CDR2 sequences are SGHRS and YFSETQ. The CDR3 runs 14 residues. The CDR3 region is CASSTGALVYEQYF.

The rearrangement joins TRBV20-1 to TRBJ2-7; TCRdb's D call, TRBD2, is unchecked because there is no DNA. The CDR3 extends over 14 amino acids. Germline values: CDR1 DFQATT, CDR2 SNEGSKA (reference sequence). CDR3 amino acids: CSAKRTSGIYEQYF.

The chain employs TRBV9 and TRBJ1-4. CDR1 is SGDLS and CDR2 is YYNGEE in the germline V gene. The CDR3 has 16 residues. Here the CDR3 reads CASSVGPAATNEKLFF.

The V call is TRBV11-2, the J call TRBJ1-6; no DNA is available, so the TRBD1 call from TCRdb remains unchecked. CDR3 size: 16 residues. Germline CDR1 is SGHAT and CDR2 is FQNNGV. Here the CDR3 reads CASSLYAGTDHSPLHF.

This rearrangement joins TRBV7-8 to TRBJ2-1; TCRdb outputs TRBD1, but without DNA this stays unchecked. CDR3 length equals 14 residues. Germline V gene sequence: CDR1 SGHVS, CDR2 FQNEAQ. CDR3 amino acids: CASSYRAWGNEQFF.

This chain links TRBV2 with TRBJ1-4; lacking DNA, the TRBD1 call made by TCRdb goes unchecked. This CDR3 region has 14 residues. Per germline, CDR1 SNHLY and CDR2 FYNNEI. CDR3 loop: CASSTQGGGEKLFF.

CDR3 residues: CASRNLLGDNEQFF. The V call is TRBV27, the J call TRBJ2-1; TCRdb lists TRBD1, though no DNA is available to test this call. CDR1 is MNHEY and CDR2 is SMNVEV in the germline V gene (reference sequence). The CDR3 is 14 amino acids.

V is TRBV7-6 and J is TRBJ2-2. Germline-derived CDR1 and CDR2 are SGHVS and FNYEAQ. This CDR3 spans 13 amino acids. CDR3 in amino acids: CASSVEATGELFF.

V and J are TRBV28 and TRBJ2-4; TCRdb's assignment of TRBD1 cannot be checked, as there is no DNA. CDR1 and CDR2 (germline): MDHEN, SYDVKM. This CDR3 has 12 residues. The CDR3 reads CASTGEGNIQYF.

J is TRBJ1-4 and V is TRBV29-1; TCRdb outputs TRBD1, but without DNA this stays unchecked. The CDR3 spans 11 residues. CDR1 is SQVTM, CDR2 ANQGSEA, per germline. CDR3 in amino acids: CSVERGEKLFF.

V usage is TRBV7-3 and J usage is TRBJ2-1; TCRdb picks TRBD2, but there is no DNA to check that call. The germline V gene encodes CDR1 SGHTA and CDR2 FQGTGA. The CDR3 is made up of 15 amino acids. The chain's CDR3 is CASSLISGGQGEQFF.

The chain recombines TRBV6-5 with TRBJ1-6; TCRdb reports TRBD1, a call that lacks DNA to check it against. Germline V gene data show CDR1 as MNHEY and CDR2 as SVGAGI. The CDR3 consists of 13 residues. The chain's CDR3 is CASSRTGVSPLHF.

The V and J genes are TRBV12-3 or TRBV12-4 and TRBJ2-2; TCRdb calls TRBD1, which cannot be checked without DNA. This CDR3 has 15 amino acids. CDR3 in amino acids: CASSLGPGPTGELFF.

The chain is built from TRBV14 and TRBJ2-1. This CDR3 comprises 13 residues. Germline CDR1 is SGHDN and CDR2 is FVKESK. Here the CDR3 reads CASSQDNYNEQFF.

This chain's CDR3 is CAWSGWVQAEQFF. The chain uses TRBV30 and TRBJ2-1. CDR3 length equals 13 residues. Germline values: CDR1 GTSNPN, CDR2 SVGIG (reference sequence).

The V call is TRBV6-4, the J call TRBJ1-6; TCRdb gives TRBD1 as the D gene, but with no DNA this cannot be confirmed. The germline gives CDR1 MRHNA, CDR2 SNTAGT. The CDR3 contains 14 residues. The CDR3 sequence is CARRKSGQAYPLHF.

This chain connects TRBV2 to TRBJ2-3. The CDR3 runs to 16 residues. The germline V gene has CDR1 SNHLY and CDR2 FYNNEI. CDR3 amino acids: CASSEALVLSTDTQYF.

CDR3 residues: CSARETGGVNQPQHF. The V and J genes are TRBV20-1 and TRBJ1-5; the TCRdb D gene call, TRBD1, has no DNA to confirm it. This CDR3 has 15 amino acids. Per germline, CDR1 DFQATT and CDR2 SNEGSKA (reference sequence).

The chain joins TRBV20-1 to TRBJ2-7; TCRdb proposes TRBD1, but this gene call is untestable without DNA. Per germline, CDR1 DFQATT and CDR2 SNEGSKA (reference sequence). The CDR3 spans 14 residues. This chain's CDR3 is CSATQAYGTYEQYF.

This chain uses TRBV20-1 with TRBJ2-2; TCRdb reports TRBD1, a call that lacks DNA to check it against. The CDR3 runs 15 residues. In germline, CDR1 is DFQATT, CDR2 SNEGSKA (reference sequence). The CDR3 sequence is CSARPGTLWTGELFF.

The chain employs TRBV6-1 and TRBJ2-1; TCRdb's D call of TRBD2 is untestable without DNA. The CDR3 contains 17 residues. Germline lookup yields CDR1 MNHNS and CDR2 SASEGT. The chain's CDR3 is CASSERSRTTLGGEQFF.

The rearrangement links TRBV5-1 to TRBJ1-1. CDR3 length: 13 amino acids. The germline V gene has CDR1 SGHRS and CDR2 YFSETQ. CDR3 sequence: CASSRKEYTEAFF.

The chain has TRBV5-1 and TRBJ2-5; the D call from TCRdb, TRBD1, cannot be confirmed without DNA. Germline CDR1 SGHRS, CDR2 YFSETQ. The CDR3 consists of 17 residues. The CDR3 reads CASSLTGNPNAQETQYF.

V and J are TRBV7-2 and TRBJ1-2. Germline CDR1 SGHTA, CDR2 FQGNSA. This CDR3 has 15 amino acids. CDR3 in amino acids: CASSEPGALTYGYTF.